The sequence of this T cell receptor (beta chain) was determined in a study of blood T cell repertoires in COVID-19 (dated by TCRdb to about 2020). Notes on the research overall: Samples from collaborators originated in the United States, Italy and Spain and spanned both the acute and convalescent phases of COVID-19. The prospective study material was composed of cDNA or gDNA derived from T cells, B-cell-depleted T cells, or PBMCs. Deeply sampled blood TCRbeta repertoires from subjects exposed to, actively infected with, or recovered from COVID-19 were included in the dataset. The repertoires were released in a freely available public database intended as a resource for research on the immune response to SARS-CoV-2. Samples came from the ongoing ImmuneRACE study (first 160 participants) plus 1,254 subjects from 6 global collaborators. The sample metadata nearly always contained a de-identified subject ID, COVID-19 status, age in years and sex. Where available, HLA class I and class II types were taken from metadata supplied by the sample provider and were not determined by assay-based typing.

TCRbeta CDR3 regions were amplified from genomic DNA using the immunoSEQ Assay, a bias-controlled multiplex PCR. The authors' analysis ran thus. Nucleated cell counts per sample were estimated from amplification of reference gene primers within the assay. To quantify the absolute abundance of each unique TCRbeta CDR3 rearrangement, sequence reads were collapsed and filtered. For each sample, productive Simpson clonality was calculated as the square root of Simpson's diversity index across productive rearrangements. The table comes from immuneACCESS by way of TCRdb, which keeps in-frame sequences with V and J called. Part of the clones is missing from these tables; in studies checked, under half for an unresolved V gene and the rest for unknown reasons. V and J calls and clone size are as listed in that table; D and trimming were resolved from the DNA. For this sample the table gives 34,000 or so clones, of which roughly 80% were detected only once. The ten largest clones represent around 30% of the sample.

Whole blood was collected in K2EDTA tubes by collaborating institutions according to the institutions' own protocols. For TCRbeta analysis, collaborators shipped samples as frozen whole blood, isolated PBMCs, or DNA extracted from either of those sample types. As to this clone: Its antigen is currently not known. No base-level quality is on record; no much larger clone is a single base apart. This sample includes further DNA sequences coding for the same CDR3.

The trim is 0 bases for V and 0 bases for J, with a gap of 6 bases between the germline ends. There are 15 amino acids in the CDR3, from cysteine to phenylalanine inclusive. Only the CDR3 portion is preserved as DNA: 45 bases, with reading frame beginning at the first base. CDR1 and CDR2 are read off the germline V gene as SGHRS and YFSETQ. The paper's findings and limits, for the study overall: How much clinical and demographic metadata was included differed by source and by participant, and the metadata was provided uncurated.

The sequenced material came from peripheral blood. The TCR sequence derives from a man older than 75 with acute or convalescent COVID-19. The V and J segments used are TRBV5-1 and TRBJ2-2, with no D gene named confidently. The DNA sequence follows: TGCGCCAGCAGCTTGGGTACGGCGAACACCGGGGAGCTGTTTTTT. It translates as CASSLGTANTGELFF.